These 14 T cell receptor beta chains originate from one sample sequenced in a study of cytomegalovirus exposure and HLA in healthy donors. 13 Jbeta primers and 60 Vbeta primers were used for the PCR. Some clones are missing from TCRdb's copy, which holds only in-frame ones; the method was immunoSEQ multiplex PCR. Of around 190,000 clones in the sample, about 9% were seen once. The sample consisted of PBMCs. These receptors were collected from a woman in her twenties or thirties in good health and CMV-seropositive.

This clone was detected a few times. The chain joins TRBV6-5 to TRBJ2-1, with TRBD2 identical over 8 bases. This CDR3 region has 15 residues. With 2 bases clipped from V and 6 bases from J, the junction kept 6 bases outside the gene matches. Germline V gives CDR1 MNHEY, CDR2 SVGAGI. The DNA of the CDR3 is TGTGCCAGCAGTTACAGTGGGCGGGAGGCCAATGAGCAGTTCTTC. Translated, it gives CASSYSGREANEQFF.

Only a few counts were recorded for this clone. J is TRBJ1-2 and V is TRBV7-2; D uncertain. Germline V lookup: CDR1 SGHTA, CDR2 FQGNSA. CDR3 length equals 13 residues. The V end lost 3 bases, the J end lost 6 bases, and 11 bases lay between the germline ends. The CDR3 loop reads CASSFSRRDGYTF. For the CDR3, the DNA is TGTGCCAGCAGCTTTAGCCGGAGGGATGGCTACACCTTC.

This CDR3 reads CASRPRTGVGEQYF. In nucleotides, the CDR3 is TGTGCCAGTCGACCCCGTACGGGAGTCGGGGAGCAGTACTTC. The V call is TRBV19, the J call TRBJ2-7; a possible D gene is TRBD2 (6 bases). The CDR3 runs to 14 residues. The germline CDR1 and CDR2 sequences are LNHDA and SQIVND (reference sequence). Trimming shortened V by 8 bases and J by 7 bases, and 21 bases separated the two germline ends.

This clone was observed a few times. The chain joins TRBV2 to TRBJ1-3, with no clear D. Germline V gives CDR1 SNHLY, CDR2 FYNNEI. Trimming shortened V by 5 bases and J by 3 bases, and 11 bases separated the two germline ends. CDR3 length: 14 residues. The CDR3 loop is CASSWREGGNTIYF. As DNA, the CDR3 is TGTGCCAGCAGTTGGAGGGAGGGTGGAAACACCATATATTTT.

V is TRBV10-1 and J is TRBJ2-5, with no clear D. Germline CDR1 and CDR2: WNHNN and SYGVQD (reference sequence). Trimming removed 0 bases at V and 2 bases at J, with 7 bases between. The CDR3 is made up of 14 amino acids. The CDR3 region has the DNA TGCGCCAGCAGTGAGTCCGGCAGGCAAGAGACCCAGTACTTC. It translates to CASSESGRQETQYF.

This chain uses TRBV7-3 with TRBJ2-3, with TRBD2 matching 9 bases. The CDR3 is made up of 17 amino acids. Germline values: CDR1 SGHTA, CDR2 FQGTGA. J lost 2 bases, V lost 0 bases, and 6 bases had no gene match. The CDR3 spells CASSLTPSGISTDTQYF. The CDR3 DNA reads TGTGCCAGCAGCTTAACTCCTAGCGGGATCTCCACAGATACGCAGTATTTT.

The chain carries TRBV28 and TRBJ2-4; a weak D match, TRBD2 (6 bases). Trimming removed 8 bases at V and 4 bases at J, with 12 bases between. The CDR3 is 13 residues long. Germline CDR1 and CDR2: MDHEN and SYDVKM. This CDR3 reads CASRGNGKNIQYF. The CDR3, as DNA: TGTGCCAGCCGGGGGAATGGGAAAAACATTCAGTACTTC.

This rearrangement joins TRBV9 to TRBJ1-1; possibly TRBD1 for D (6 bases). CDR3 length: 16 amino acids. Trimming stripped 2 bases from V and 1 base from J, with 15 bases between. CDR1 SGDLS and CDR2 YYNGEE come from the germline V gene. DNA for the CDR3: TGTGCCAGCAGCGTCTCAGGGGTCTCTAAGAACACTGAAGCTTTCTTT. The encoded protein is CASSVSGVSKNTEAFF.

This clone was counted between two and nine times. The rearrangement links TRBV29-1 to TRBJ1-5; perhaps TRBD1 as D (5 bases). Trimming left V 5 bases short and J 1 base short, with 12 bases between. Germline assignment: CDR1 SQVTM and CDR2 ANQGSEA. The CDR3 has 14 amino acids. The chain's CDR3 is CSVSLKGSNQPQHF. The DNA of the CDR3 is TGCAGCGTTTCGCTGAAGGGGAGCAATCAGCCCCAGCATTTT.

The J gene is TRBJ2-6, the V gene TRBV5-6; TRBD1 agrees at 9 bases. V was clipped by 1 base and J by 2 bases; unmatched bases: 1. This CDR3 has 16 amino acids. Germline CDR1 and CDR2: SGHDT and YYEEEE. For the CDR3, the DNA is TGTGCCAGCAGCTTGACAGGGGGCACTGGGGCCAACGTCCTGACTTTC. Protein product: CASSLTGGTGANVLTF.

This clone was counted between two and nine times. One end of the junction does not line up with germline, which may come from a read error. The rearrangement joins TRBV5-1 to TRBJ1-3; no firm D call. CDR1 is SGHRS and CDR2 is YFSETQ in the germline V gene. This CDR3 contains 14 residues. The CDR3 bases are TGCGCCAGCAGCTTGGACGGGATAGGAACCACCATATATTTT. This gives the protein CASSLDGIGTTIYF.

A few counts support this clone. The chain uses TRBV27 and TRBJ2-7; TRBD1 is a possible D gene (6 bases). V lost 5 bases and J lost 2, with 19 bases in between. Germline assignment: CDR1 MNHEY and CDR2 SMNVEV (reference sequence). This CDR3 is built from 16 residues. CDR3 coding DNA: TGTGCCAGCAGTGGACGGACAGCCCATATCCCCTACGAGCAGTACTTC. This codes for CASSGRTAHIPYEQYF.

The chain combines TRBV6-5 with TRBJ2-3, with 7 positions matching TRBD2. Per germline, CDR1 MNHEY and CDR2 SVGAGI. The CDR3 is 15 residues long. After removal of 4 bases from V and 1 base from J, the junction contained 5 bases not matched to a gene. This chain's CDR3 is CASSWGAGRTDTQYF. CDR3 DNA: TGTGCCAGCAGTTGGGGAGCGGGGCGCACAGATACGCAGTATTTT.

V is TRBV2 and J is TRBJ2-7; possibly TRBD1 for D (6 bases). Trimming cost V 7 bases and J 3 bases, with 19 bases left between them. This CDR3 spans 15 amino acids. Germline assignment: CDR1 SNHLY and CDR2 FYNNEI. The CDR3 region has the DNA TGTGCCAGCAAAATCAACAGGGATGGGGTCTACGAGCAGTACTTC. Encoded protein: CASKINRDGVYEQYF. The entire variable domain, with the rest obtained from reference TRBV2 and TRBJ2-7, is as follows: EPEVTQTPSHQVTQMGQEVILRCVPISNHLYFYWYRQILGQKVEFLVSFYNNEISEKSEIFDDQFSVERPDGSNFTLKIRSTKLEDSAMYFCASKINRDGVYEQYFGPGTRLTVT.